Listed below are T cell receptor beta chains from one sample, sequenced in a study of shared clonotypes between healthy human individuals. This table comes from immunoSEQ multiplex PCR, and its TCRdb copy is limited to in-frame clones, with some not included. In the table there are hundreds of thousands of clones, approximately 96% of which are singletons. The sequencing sample was made of naive CD8+ T cells sorted from blood. These receptors originate from a man younger than 45 in good health. Each CDR3 is given with its conserved first and last residue. The D gene is left open where the match is weak. Rows may omit the clone size; those that give it use once, few, many or a size class.

d_call	clone_size	v_call	j_call	cdr3_aa	cdr3_nt
TRBD2	-	TRBV11-2	TRBJ2-1	CASSSRLAGEVGNEQFF	TGTGCCAGCAGCTCCAGACTAGCGGGAGAGGTGGGCAATGAGCAGTTCTTC
TRBD2	once	TRBV5-1	TRBJ2-3	CASRTSGRGDTQYF	TGCGCCAGCCGGACTAGCGGGAGGGGAGATACGCAGTATTTT
TRBD2	-	TRBV11-2	TRBJ2-1	CASSLGASGYNEQFF	TGTGCCAGCAGCTTAGGGGCTAGCGGATACAATGAGCAGTTCTTC
TRBD2	-	TRBV9	TRBJ2-1	CASSGGTSGSEDEQFF	TGTGCCAGCAGCGGAGGGACTAGCGGGAGCGAGGATGAGCAGTTCTTC
-	many	TRBV29-1	TRBJ1-2	CSVEDSNYGYTF	TGCAGCGTTGAGGACAGTAACTATGGCTACACCTTC
TRBD2	-	TRBV18	TRBJ2-7	CASSPPMAGEVYEQYF	TGTGCCAGCTCACCACCAATGGCGGGAGAGGTCTACGAGCAGTACTTC
-	-	TRBV27	TRBJ2-4	CASERGNIQYF	TGTGCCAGCGAGAGGGGAAACATTCAGTACTTC
-	-	TRBV29-1	TRBJ2-7	CSVGAPDHYEQYF	TGCAGCGTTGGCGCCCCGGACCACTACGAGCAGTACTTC
TRBD2	-	TRBV7-4	TRBJ2-7	CASSPPGGRGYEQYF	TGTGCCAGCAGCCCTCCGGGAGGGAGGGGGTACGAGCAGTACTTC
-	-	TRBV9	TRBJ1-5	CASSVTDDQPQHF	TGTGCCAGCAGCGTGACAGACGATCAGCCCCAGCATTTT
-	-	TRBV7-9	TRBJ2-5	CASSLGGGRRETQYF	TGTGCCAGCAGCTTAGGAGGGGGGCGCCGAGAGACCCAGTACTTC
-	once	TRBV28	TRBJ2-7	CASSFETYEQYF	TGTGCCAGCAGTTTTGAGACCTACGAGCAGTACTTC
TRBD2	once	TRBV28	TRBJ2-1	CASSFLLAGGEQFF	TGTGCCAGCAGTTTTTTACTAGCGGGAGGGGAGCAGTTCTTC
-	-	TRBV7-9	TRBJ2-7	CASSLGQSSGLEQYF	TGTGCCAGCAGCTTAGGCCAGTCGAGTGGGTTGGAGCAGTACTTC
-	-	TRBV27	TRBJ2-1	CASSSRFPNYNEQFF	TGTGCCAGCAGTTCAAGATTCCCCAACTACAATGAGCAGTTCTTC
-	once	TRBV7-9	TRBJ2-3	CASSLYTDTQYF	TGTGCCAGCAGCCTCTACACAGATACGCAGTATTTT
-	-	TRBV18	TRBJ2-1	CASSPDNEQFF	TGTGCCAGCTCACCAGACAATGAGCAGTTCTTC
TRBD1	-	TRBV27	TRBJ1-5	CASSRTGPNQPQHF	TGTGCCAGCAGTAGGACAGGGCCTAATCAGCCCCAGCATTTT
-	-	TRBV7-9	TRBJ2-7	CASSHRQAAHEQYF	TGTGCCAGCAGCCACCGACAGGCGGCACACGAGCAGTACTTC
-	-	TRBV27	TRBJ2-1	CASMAFGNEQFF	TGTGCCAGCATGGCTTTCGGGAATGAGCAGTTCTTC
TRBD1	once	TRBV7-9	TRBJ1-2	CASRPGGSYGYTF	TGTGCCAGCAGGCCAGGGGGAAGCTATGGCTACACCTTC
TRBD2	-	TRBV5-4	TRBJ2-3	CASSPIGGRARGTDTQYF	TGTGCCAGCAGCCCAATCGGCGGGAGGGCCCGTGGCACAGATACGCAGTATTTT
TRBD2	-	TRBV29-1	TRBJ2-7	CSAGTSVIPYEQYF	TGCAGCGCGGGGACTAGCGTTATTCCCTACGAGCAGTACTTC
-	-	TRBV9	TRBJ2-7	CASSSQASYEQYF	TGTGCCAGCAGCTCCCAGGCCTCCTACGAGCAGTACTTC
TRBD1	-	TRBV15	TRBJ2-5	CATSLDRGLQETQYF	TGTGCCACCAGCTTGGACAGGGGGCTTCAAGAGACCCAGTACTTC
-	-	TRBV5-4	TRBJ2-7	CASSLYAVSRYEQYF	TGTGCCAGCAGCTTGTATGCAGTGTCACGCTACGAGCAGTACTTC
-	-	TRBV7-3	TRBJ2-2	CASSSYTGELFF	TGTGCCAGCAGCTCCTACACCGGGGAGCTGTTTTTT
-	-	TRBV2	TRBJ1-2	CASSGEIYGYTF	TGTGCCAGCAGTGGGGAGATCTATGGCTACACCTTC
-	few	TRBV2	TRBJ1-2	CASSEAIANYGYTF	TGTGCCAGCAGTGAAGCGATAGCCAACTATGGCTACACCTTC
-	-	TRBV9	TRBJ2-5	CASSVGGASVETQYF	TGTGCCAGCAGCGTAGGAGGGGCAAGTGTAGAGACCCAGTACTTC
TRBD2	-	TRBV5-4	TRBJ2-1	CASSSDGTLAGTYNEQFF	TGTGCCAGCAGCTCCGATGGGACACTAGCGGGAACCTACAATGAGCAGTTCTTC